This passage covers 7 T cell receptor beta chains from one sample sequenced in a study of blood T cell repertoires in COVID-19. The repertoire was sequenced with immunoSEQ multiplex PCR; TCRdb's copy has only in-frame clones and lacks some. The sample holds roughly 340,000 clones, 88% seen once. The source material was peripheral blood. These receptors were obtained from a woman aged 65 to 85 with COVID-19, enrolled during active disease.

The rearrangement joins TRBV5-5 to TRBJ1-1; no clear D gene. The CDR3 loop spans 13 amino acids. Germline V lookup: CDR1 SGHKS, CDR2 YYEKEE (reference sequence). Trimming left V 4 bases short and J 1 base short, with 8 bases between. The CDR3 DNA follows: TGTGCCAGCAGCCGGACTCCGAACACTGAAGCTTTCTTT. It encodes CASSRTPNTEAFF. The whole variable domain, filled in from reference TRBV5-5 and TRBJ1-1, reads DAGVTQSPTHLIKTRGQQVTLRCSPISGHKSVSWYQQVLGQGPQFIFQYYEKEERGRGNFPDRFSARQFPNYSSELNVNALLLGDSALYLCASSRTPNTEAFFGQGTRLTVV.

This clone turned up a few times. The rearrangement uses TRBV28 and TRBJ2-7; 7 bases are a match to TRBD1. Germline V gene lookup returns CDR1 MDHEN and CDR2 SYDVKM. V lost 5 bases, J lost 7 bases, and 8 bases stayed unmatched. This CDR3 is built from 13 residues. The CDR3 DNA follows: TGTGCCAGCAGTCTAACAGGGGTCAGGGAGCAGTACTTC. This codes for CASSLTGVREQYF. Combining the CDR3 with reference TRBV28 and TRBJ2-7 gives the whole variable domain DVKVTQSSRYLVKRTGEKVFLECVQDMDHENMFWYRQDPGLGLRLIYFSYDVKMKEKGDIPEGYSVSREKKERFSLILESASTNQTSMYLCASSLTGVREQYFGPGTRLTVT.

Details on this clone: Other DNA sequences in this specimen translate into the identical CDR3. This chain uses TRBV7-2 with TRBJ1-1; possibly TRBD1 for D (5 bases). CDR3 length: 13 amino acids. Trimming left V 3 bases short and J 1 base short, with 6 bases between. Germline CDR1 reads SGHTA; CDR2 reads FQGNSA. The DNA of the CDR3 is TGTGCCAGCAGCTTCGGGGGGAACACTGAAGCTTTCTTT. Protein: CASSFGGNTEAFF.

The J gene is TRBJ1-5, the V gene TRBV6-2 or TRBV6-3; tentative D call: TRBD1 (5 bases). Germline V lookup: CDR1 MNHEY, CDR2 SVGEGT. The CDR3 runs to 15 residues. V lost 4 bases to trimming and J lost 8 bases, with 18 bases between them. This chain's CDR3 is CASSSAGGRQEPQHF. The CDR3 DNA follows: TGTGCCAGCAGTTCCGCGGGGGGGAGGCAGGAGCCCCAGCATTTT.

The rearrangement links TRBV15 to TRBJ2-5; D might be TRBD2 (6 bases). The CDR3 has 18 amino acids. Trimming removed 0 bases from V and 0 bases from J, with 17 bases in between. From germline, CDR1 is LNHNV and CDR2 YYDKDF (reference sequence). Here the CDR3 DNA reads TGTGCCACCAGCAGAGATTCCAGCGGGTTAAGGTACCAAGAGACCCAGTACTTC. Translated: CATSRDSSGLRYQETQYF.

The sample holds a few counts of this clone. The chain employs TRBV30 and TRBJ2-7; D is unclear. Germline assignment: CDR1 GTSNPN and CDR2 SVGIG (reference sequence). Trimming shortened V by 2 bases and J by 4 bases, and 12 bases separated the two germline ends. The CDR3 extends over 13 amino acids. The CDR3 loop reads CAWSLAEQYEQYF. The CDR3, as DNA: TGTGCCTGGAGTCTTGCTGAACAGTACGAGCAGTACTTC.

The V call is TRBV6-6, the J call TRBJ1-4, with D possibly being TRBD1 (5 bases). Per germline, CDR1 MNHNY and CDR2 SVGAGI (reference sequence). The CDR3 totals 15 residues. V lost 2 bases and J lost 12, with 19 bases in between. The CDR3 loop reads CASSYGEGGRGELFF. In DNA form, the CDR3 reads TGTGCCAGCAGTTACGGAGAAGGAGGGAGGGGAGAACTGTTTTTT.